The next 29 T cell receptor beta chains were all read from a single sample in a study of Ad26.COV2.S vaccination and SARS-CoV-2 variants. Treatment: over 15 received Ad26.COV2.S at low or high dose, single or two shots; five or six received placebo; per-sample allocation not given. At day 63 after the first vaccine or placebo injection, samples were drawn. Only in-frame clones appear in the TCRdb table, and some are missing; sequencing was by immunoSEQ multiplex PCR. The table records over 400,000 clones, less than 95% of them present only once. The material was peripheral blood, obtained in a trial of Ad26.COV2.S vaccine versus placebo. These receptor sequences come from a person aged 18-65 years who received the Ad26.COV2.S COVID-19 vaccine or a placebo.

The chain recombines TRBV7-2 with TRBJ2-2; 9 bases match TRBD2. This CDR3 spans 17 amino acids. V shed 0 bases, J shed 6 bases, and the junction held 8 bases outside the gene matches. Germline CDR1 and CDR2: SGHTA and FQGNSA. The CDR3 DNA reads TGTGCCAGCAGCTTAGCGAATAGCGGGAGTAAGGCCGGGGAGCTGTTTTTT. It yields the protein CASSLANSGSKAGELFF.

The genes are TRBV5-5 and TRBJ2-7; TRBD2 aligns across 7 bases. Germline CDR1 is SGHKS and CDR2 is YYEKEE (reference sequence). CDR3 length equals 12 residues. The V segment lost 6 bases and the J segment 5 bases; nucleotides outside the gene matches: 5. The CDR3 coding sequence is TGTGCCAGCACTGGACTAGTAGACGAGCAGTACTTC. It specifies CASTGLVDEQYF.

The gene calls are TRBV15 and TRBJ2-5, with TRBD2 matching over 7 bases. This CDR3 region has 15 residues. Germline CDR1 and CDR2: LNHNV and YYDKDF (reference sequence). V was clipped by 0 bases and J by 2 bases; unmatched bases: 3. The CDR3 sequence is CATSREGGGQETQYF. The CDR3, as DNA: TGTGCCACCAGCAGAGAGGGGGGGGGTCAAGAGACCCAGTACTTC. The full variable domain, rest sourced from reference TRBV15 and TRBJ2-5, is DAMVIQNPRYQVTQFGKPVTLSCSQTLNHNVMYWYQQKSSQAPKLLFHYYDKDFNNEADTPDNFQSRRPNTSFCFLDIRSPGLGDTAMYLCATSREGGGQETQYFGPGTRLLVL.

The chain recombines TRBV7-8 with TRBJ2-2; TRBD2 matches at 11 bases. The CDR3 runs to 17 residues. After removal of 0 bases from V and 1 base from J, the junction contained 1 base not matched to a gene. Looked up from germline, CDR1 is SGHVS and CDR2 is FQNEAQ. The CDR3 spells CASSLALAGGNTGELFF. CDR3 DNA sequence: TGTGCCAGCAGCTTAGCCCTAGCGGGGGGGAACACCGGGGAGCTGTTTTTT. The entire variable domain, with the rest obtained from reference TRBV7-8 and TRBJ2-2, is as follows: GAGVSQSPRYKVAKRGQDVALRCDPISGHVSLFWYQQALGQGPEFLTYFQNEAQLDKSGLPSDRFFAERPEGSVSTLKIQRTQQEDSAVYLCASSLALAGGNTGELFFGEGSRLTVL.

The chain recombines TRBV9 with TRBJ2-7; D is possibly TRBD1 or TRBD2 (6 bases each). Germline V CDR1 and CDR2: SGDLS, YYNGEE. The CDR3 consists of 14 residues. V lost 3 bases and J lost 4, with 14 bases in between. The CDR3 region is CASSASGARYEQYF. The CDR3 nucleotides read TGTGCCAGCAGCGCCTCGGGGGCGCGGTACGAGCAGTACTTC.

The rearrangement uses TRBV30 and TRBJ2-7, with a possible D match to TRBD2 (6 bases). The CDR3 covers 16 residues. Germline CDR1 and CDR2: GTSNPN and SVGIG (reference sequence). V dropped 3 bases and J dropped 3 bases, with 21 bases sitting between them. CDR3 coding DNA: TGTGCCTGGAGCACCACCCCTAGCGTGACGATCTACGAGCAGTACTTC. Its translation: CAWSTTPSVTIYEQYF.

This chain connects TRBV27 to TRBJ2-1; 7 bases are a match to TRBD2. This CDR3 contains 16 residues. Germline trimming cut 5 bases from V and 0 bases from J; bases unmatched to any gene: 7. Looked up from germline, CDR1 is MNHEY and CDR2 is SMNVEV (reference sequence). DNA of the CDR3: TGTGCCAGCAGTCCCGTAGCGGGTTCCTCCTACAATGAGCAGTTCTTC. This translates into CASSPVAGSSYNEQFF.

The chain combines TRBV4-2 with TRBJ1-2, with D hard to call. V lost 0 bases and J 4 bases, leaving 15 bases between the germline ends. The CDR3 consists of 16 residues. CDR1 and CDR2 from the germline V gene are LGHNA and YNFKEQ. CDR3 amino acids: CASSQDIAAPFYGYTF. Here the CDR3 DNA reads TGTGCCAGCAGCCAAGATATCGCGGCCCCTTTCTATGGCTACACCTTC.

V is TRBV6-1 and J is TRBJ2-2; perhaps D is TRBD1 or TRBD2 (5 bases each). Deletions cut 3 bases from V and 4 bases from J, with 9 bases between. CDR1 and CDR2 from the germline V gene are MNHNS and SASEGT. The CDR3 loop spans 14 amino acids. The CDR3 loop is CASSEGVFTGELFF. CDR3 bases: TGTGCCAGCAGTGAGGGGGTATTCACCGGGGAGCTGTTTTTT.

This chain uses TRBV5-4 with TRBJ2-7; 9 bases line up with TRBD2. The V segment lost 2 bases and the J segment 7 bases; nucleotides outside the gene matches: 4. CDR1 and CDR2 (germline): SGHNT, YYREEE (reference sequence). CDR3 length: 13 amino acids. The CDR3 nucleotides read TGTGCCAGCAGCTTAGTTGCGGGAGGGGAGCAGTACTTC. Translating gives CASSLVAGGEQYF. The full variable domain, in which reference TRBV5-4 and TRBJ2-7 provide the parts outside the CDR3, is ETGVTQSPTHLIKTRGQQVTLRCSSQSGHNTVSWYQQALGQGPQFIFQYYREEENGRGNFPPRFSGLQFPNYSSELNVNALELDDSALYLCASSLVAGGEQYFGPGTRLTVT.

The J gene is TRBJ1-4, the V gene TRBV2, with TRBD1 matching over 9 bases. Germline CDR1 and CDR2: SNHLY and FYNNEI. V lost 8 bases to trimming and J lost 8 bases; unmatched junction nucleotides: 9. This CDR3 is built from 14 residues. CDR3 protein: CASGTGTGLEKLFF. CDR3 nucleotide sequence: TGTGCCAGCGGCACCGGGACAGGGCTAGAAAAACTGTTTTTT.

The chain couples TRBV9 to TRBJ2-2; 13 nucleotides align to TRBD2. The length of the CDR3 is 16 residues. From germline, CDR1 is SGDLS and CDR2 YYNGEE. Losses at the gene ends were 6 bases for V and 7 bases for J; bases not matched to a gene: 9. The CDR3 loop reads CASTPGLAGEGGELFF. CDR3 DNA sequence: TGTGCCAGCACCCCTGGACTAGCGGGAGAGGGCGGGGAGCTGTTTTTT.

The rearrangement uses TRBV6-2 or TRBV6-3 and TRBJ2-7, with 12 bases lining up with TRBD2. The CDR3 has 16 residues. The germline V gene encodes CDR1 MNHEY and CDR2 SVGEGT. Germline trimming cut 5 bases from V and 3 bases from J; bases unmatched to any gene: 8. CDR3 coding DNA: TGTGCCAGCAGTACCGCTAGCGGGAGGGCCATCTACGAGCAGTACTTC. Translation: CASSTASGRAIYEQYF.

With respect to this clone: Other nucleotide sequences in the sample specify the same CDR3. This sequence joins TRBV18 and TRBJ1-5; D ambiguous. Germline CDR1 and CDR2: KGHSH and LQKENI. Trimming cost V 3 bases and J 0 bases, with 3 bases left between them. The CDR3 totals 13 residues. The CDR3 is CASSPSSNQPQHF. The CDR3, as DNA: TGTGCCAGCTCACCGAGTAGCAATCAGCCCCAGCATTTT.

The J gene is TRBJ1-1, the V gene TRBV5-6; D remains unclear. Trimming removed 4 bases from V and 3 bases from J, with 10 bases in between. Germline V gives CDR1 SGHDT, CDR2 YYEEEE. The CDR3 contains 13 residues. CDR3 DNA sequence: TGTGCCAGCAGCCTGTCATCGGACACTGAAGCTTTCTTT. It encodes CASSLSSDTEAFF.

The CDR3 sequence: CASSVGVIRNPSGNTIYF. CDR3 DNA sequence: TGTGCCAGCAGCGTTGGTGTGATCCGGAACCCCTCTGGAAACACCATATATTTT. The rearrangement uses TRBV7-3 and TRBJ1-3, with no clear D. V was pared by 5 bases and J by 0 bases, with 20 bases between. This CDR3 spans 18 amino acids. From germline, CDR1 is SGHTA and CDR2 FQGTGA.

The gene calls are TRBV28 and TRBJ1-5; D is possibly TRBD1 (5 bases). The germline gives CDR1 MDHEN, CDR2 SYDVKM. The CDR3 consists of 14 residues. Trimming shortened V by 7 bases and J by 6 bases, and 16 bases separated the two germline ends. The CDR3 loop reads CASKQGGETQPQHF. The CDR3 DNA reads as TGTGCCAGCAAGCAGGGAGGAGAGACTCAGCCCCAGCATTTT.

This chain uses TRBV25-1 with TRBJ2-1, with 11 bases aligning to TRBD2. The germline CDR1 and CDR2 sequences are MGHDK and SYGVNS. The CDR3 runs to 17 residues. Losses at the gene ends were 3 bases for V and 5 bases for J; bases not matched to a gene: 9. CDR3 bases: TGTGCCAGCAGTGACCCCCGACTAGCGGGAATCGACAATGAGCAGTTCTTC. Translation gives CASSDPRLAGIDNEQFF. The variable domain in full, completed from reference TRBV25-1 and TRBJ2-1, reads EADIYQTPRYLVIGTGKKITLECSQTMGHDKMYWYQQDPGMELHLIHYSYGVNSTEKGDLSSESTVSRIRTEHFPLTLESARPSHTSQYLCASSDPRLAGIDNEQFFGPGTRLTVL.

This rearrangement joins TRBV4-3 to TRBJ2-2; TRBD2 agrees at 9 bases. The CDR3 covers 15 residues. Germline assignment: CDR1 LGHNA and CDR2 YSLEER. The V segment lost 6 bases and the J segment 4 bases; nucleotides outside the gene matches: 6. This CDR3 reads CASRGTSTATGELFF. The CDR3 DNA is TGCGCCAGCAGAGGGACTAGCACGGCCACCGGGGAGCTGTTTTTT.

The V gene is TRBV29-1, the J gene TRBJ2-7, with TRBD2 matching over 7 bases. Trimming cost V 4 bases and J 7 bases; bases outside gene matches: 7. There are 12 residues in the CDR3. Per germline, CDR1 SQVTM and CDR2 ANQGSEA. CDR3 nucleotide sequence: TGCAGCGTTGGGGCAGGGCGGGGGGAGCAGTACTTC. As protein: CSVGAGRGEQYF.

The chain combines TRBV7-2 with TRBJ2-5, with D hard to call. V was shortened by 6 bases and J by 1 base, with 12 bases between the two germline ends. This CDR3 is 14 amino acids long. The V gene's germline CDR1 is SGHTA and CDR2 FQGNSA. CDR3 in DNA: TGTGCCAGCAGGTTATCAAGACCCCAAGAGACCCAGTACTTC. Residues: CASRLSRPQETQYF.

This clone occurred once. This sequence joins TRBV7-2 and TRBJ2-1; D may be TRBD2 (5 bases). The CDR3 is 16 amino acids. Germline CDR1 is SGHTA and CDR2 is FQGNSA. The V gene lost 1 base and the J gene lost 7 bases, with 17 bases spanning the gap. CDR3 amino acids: CASSLVSGSLGNEQFF. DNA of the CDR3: TGTGCCAGCAGCTTAGTGTCGGGGAGTCTCGGAAATGAGCAGTTCTTC.

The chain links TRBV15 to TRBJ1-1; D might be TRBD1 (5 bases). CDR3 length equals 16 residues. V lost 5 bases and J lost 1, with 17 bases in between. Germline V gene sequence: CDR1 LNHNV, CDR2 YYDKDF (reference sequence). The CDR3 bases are TGTGCCACCAGCTTCCCCGAGCGGGGCGAGAACACTGAAGCTTTCTTT. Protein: CATSFPERGENTEAFF.

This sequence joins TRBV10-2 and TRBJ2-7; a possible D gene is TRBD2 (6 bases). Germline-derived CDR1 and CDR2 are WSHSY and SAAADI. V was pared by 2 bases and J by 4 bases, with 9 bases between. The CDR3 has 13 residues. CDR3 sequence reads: CASSEGREYEQYF. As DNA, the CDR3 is TGCGCCAGCAGTGAGGGTCGGGAGTACGAGCAGTACTTC.

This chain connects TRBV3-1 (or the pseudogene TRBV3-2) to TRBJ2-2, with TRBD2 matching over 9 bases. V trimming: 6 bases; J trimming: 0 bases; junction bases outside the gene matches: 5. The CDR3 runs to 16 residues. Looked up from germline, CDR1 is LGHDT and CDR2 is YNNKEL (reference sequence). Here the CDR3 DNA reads TGTGCCAGCAGGGGGACTAGCCTTTCGAACACCGGGGAGCTGTTTTTT. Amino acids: CASRGTSLSNTGELFF.

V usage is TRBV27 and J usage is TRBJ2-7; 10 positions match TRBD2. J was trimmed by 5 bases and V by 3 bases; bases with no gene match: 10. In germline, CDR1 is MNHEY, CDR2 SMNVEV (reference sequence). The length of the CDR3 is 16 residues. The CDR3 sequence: CASSFSSSGRNDEQYF. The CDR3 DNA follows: TGTGCCAGCAGTTTTTCGTCTAGCGGGAGAAACGACGAGCAGTACTTC.

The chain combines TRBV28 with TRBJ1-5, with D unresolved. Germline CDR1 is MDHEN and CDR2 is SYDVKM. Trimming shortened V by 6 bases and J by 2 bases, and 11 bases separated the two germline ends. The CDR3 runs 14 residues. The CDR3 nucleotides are TGTGCCAGCAGCCGCTCTGGGGGCAATCAGCCCCAGCATTTT. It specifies CASSRSGGNQPQHF.

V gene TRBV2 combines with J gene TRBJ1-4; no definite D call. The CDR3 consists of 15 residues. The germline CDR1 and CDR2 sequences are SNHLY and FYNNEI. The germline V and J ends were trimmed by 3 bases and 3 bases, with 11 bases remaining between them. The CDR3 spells CASSELGDANEKLFF. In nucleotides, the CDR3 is TGTGCCAGCAGTGAGCTGGGTGACGCTAATGAAAAACTGTTTTTT.

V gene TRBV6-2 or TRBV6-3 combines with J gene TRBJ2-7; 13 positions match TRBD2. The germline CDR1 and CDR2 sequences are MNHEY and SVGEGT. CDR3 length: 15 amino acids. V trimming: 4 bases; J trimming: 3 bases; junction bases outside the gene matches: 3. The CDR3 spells CASSSGLAGVYEQYF. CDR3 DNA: TGTGCCAGCAGTTCCGGACTAGCGGGGGTCTACGAGCAGTACTTC.